This T cell receptor beta chain stems from a study of T cells in Graves' hyperthyroidism and ophthalmopathy. Trimming took 0 bases from V and 6 from J, leaving 12 bases between them. This CDR3 contains 15 residues. CDR1 is SGHVS, CDR2 FNYEAQ, per germline. It was RNA transcripts that yielded the amplified TCR beta CDR3 regions. The TCR CDR3 was amplified in a first-round RT-PCR using the HTBI primer set. Via MiXCR, TCRdb re-called the multiplex PCR reads, giving one row per CDR3 protein. Altogether 500,000 to 650,000 distinct CDR3 sequences are present, about 15% being singletons, with the ten largest covering approximately 15%.

Sequenced input: blood. The clonotype comes from a woman in her forties with Graves' hyperthyroidism. The chain employs TRBV7-6 and TRBJ2-1, with D perhaps matching TRBD1 (5 bases). The CDR3 DNA follows: TGTGCCAGCAGCTTAGCCCCAGGGAACGGCAATGAGCAGTTCTTC. Protein: CASSLAPGNGNEQFF.